This TCR beta chain derives from a study of T cell responses to AZD1222 COVID-19 vaccine. General study points: Donors, mostly white British, included more females; clonal diversity was possibly underestimated. At baseline, just five to seven AZD1222 recipients tested seropositive. Two AZD1222 doses significantly raised spike-specific TCR breadth and depth over controls. Repertoire samples came only from after the peak T cell response.

Sequencing used immunoSEQ multiplex PCR; TCRdb keeps in-frame clones, though not all of them. Here the sample spans under 130,000 clones, roughly 91% being singletons. V lost 0 bases, J lost 9 bases, and 7 bases stayed unmatched. This CDR3 has 15 amino acids. Germline CDR1 SGHTA, CDR2 FQGNSA. As regards this clone: Its target is not known.

Sample: peripheral blood, taken on day 0 of AZD1222 vaccination. This rearrangement joins TRBV7-2 to TRBJ2-2; 7 nucleotides line up with TRBD2. This sequence was found in an adult in good health. CDR3 sequence (DNA): TGTGCCAGCAGCTTAGCCCCAGGACTAGTACGGGAGCTGTTTTTT. Amino acid sequence: CASSLAPGLVRELFF.